This is a list of T cell receptor beta chains from one sample in a study of breast tumors, draining lymph nodes, adjacent tissues. TCRdb redid the calling of the multiplex PCR reads with MiXCR, one entry per CDR3 protein. The table has around 230,000 distinct CDR3 sequences, less than 35% seen once. Sequencing was carried out using axillary lymph node tissue. These receptors were taken from a female donor with breast cancer. Some clones in this sample may be carry-over from other donors' samples. Both conserved end residues are part of each CDR3. The order of the fields is clone size, V gene, CDR3 length, J gene, D gene, CDR3 DNA, CDR3 protein. The D gene is left open where the match is weak. Size tells how often a clone was seen (once, few, many) or the class of an expanded clone, and some rows leave it out.

abundance: many
v_gene: TRBV7-6
len: 14
j_gene: TRBJ2-5
d_gene: TRBD2
CDR3nt: TGTGCCAGCAGCCTGGGACTAGGATTGGAGACCCAGTACTTC
CDR3aa: CASSLGLGLETQYF

abundance: many
v_gene: TRBV11-2
len: 13
j_gene: TRBJ2-3
d_gene: TRBD1
CDR3nt: TGTGCCAGCGGGGACAGGGAGCGTACTACGCAGTATTTT
CDR3aa: CASGDRERTTQYF

abundance: -
v_gene: TRBV9
len: 16
j_gene: TRBJ1-2
d_gene: -
CDR3nt: TGTGCCAGCAGCGACCCTGGGGTAGCGGGCAACTATGGCTACACCTTC
CDR3aa: CASSDPGVAGNYGYTF

abundance: -
v_gene: TRBV7-2
len: 14
j_gene: TRBJ2-7
d_gene: -
CDR3nt: TGTGCCAGCAGCGCGGGACGGGACTCCTACGAGCAGTACTTC
CDR3aa: CASSAGRDSYEQYF

abundance: many
v_gene: TRBV6-1
len: 11
j_gene: TRBJ1-2
d_gene: -
CDR3nt: TGTGCCAGCAGGAGGAACTATGGCTACACCTTC
CDR3aa: CASRRNYGYTF

abundance: -
v_gene: TRBV7-9
len: 15
j_gene: TRBJ2-7
d_gene: TRBD1
CDR3nt: TGTGCCAGCAGCGCCCGACAGGGGAGGATGCACGAGCAGTACTTC
CDR3aa: CASSARQGRMHEQYF

abundance: once
v_gene: TRBV9
len: 17
j_gene: TRBJ2-2
d_gene: TRBD2
CDR3nt: TGTGCCAGCAGCGTAGGGGGACTAGCGGGTCGGACCGGGGAGCTGTTTTTT
CDR3aa: CASSVGGLAGRTGELFF

abundance: many
v_gene: TRBV19
len: 16
j_gene: TRBJ2-1
d_gene: -
CDR3nt: TGTGCCAGTAGTACCTCCGGGACTTATATGTCCGATGAGCAGTTCTTC
CDR3aa: CASSTSGTYMSDEQFF

abundance: many
v_gene: TRBV6-6
len: 14
j_gene: TRBJ2-7
d_gene: TRBD2
CDR3nt: TGTGCCAGCAGTTACGGAGCGGGAGGGCCCGAGCAGTACTTC
CDR3aa: CASSYGAGGPEQYF

abundance: few
v_gene: TRBV27
len: 14
j_gene: TRBJ2-7
d_gene: -
CDR3nt: TGTGCCAGCAGACCCTACGAGACCTCCTACGAGCAGTACTTC
CDR3aa: CASRPYETSYEQYF

abundance: -
v_gene: TRBV28
len: 14
j_gene: TRBJ2-1
d_gene: -
CDR3nt: TGTGCCAGCAGTTCAATGAGCTCCTACAATGAGCAGTTCTTC
CDR3aa: CASSSMSSYNEQFF

abundance: -
v_gene: TRBV5-8
len: 11
j_gene: TRBJ2-7
d_gene: -
CDR3nt: TGTGCCAGCAGCTTGACGTACGCGCAGTACTTC
CDR3aa: CASSLTYAQYF

abundance: many
v_gene: TRBV7-9
len: 14
j_gene: TRBJ1-5
d_gene: TRBD1
CDR3nt: TGTGCCAGCAGCCCGGGACAGGGCCCTTGGCCCCAGCATTTT
CDR3aa: CASSPGQGPWPQHF

abundance: many
v_gene: TRBV7-9
len: 15
j_gene: TRBJ1-2
d_gene: -
CDR3nt: TGTGCCAGCAGCCTAGTACCTTTAGCTAACTATGGCTACACCTTC
CDR3aa: CASSLVPLANYGYTF

abundance: many
v_gene: TRBV6-6
len: 16
j_gene: TRBJ2-1
d_gene: TRBD2
CDR3nt: TGTGCCAGCAGCCCGATAGGACTAGCGGGAGTGAATGAGCAGTTCTTC
CDR3aa: CASSPIGLAGVNEQFF

abundance: -
v_gene: TRBV2
len: 16
j_gene: TRBJ1-2
d_gene: TRBD1
CDR3nt: TGTGCCAGCAGTGAAGCGGACAGGGGTTGGAACTATGGCTACACCTTC
CDR3aa: CASSEADRGWNYGYTF

abundance: many
v_gene: TRBV5-1
len: 19
j_gene: TRBJ1-2
d_gene: TRBD1
CDR3nt: TGCGCCAGCAGCCTTTCTCCGGGACAGAGGCTCCCAAGAGGCTATGGCTACACCTTC
CDR3aa: CASSLSPGQRLPRGYGYTF